This T cell receptor beta chain was profiled in a study of human T cells and chemical hapten exposure. Time point given: patch test 1, 2 weeks after DPC sensitization. The treatment: therapeutic diphenylcyclopropenone sensitization with weekly scalp DPC. From the RACE reads, TCRdb called clonotypes with MiXCR, one entry per CDR3 protein. The sample has about 380,000 distinct CDR3 sequences, roughly 5% seen once. V lost 8 bases and J 0 bases, leaving 9 bases between the germline ends. Germline loops: CDR1 ENHRY, CDR2 SYGVKD. This CDR3 has 13 amino acids. This clonotype was detected ten times or more. This sequence was found in a woman between 45 and 65 years old with alopecia areata. Some clones in this sample may be carry-over from other donors' samples. The J gene is TRBJ2-3, the V gene TRBV10-3; the D gene is possibly TRBD2 (6 bases). The specimen was whole blood, collected in connection with sensitization to the hapten diphenylcyclopropenone (DPC). CDR3 DNA sequence: TGTGCCATCTGGCGGGGTAGCACAGATACGCAGTATTTT. Translated, it gives CAIWRGSTDTQYF.